This TCR beta chain is from a study of T cell repertoires in ileal Crohn's disease. Whole-study findings and limits: Compared with non-smokers, active smokers at surgery showed more clonal expansions.

The CDR3 covers 15 residues. Germline loops: CDR1 LGHNT, CDR2 FRNRAP. J gave up 2 bases and V 6 bases, and 8 bases lay outside the gene matches. TCRdb keeps only in-frame clones here, not all; method: immunoSEQ multiplex PCR. The data show about 2,400 clones, roughly four fifths seen once. To note about this clone: The antigen is undetermined.

Sequenced: ileal tissue. The receptor's source is an adult with Crohn's disease. The rearrangement joins TRBV12-5 to TRBJ2-7; 9 nucleotides align to TRBD1. Here the CDR3 reads CASGRSGQGPYEQYF. The CDR3 region has the DNA TGTGCTAGTGGGAGATCGGGACAGGGCCCCTACGAGCAGTACTTC.